The following is a TCR beta chain sequence with its context. Its antigen is currently unknown. CDR3 length: 12 amino acids. Trimming took off 6 bases at V and 5 bases at J, with 12 bases between the two ends. The germline CDR1 and CDR2 sequences are SGHRS and YFSETQ. The sample comes from a study of lymphopenia after photon versus proton radiotherapy. Study outcomes and limitations: Photon-treated patients lost naive T cells and TCR diversity; proton-treated stayed stable. Better survival with proton therapy was suggested as possible, not demonstrated. In patients who died, overall survival fell as post-nadir TCR diversity dropped more.

Generated by immunoSEQ multiplex PCR, the TCRdb table keeps only in-frame clones and is missing some. The profile shows some 17,000 clones, 80% to 90% of them singletons. Specimen: peripheral blood, collected from a patient treated with proton-based radiotherapy. The source of this sequence is a man between 70 and 80 years old with pancreatic cancer. The rearrangement joins TRBV5-1 to TRBJ2-7, with a weak D call TRBD1 (5 bases). The CDR3 loop reads CASIGVSDEQYF. CDR3 sequence (DNA): TGCGCCAGCATAGGGGTGTCTGACGAGCAGTACTTC.